This T cell receptor (beta chain) was sequenced in a study of CD8+CD57+ T cells in acquired aplastic anemia. Overall study context: Sorting CD4+ and CD8+ cells gave DNA averaging approximately 3 ug. General study points: The same twenty-nine CD8+ CDR3 sequences occurred in patients and in controls. Between patients and controls, CD8+ Simpson's diversity did not vary significantly.

The CDR3 runs 13 residues. Per germline, CDR1 LNHDA and CDR2 SQIVND (reference sequence). With 2 bases removed from V and 7 bases from J, the gap between germline ends came to 12 bases. Those patients picked for sequencing had displayed CD8+CD57+ cell expansion on flow cytometry. With no exception, the patients had severe acquired aplastic anemia. In the case of this clonotype: Its cognate antigen is unknown.

Profiling that covered TCR beta VDJ and CDR3 relied on genomic DNA as its template. TCRdb ran MiXCR on the reads and lists one entry per CDR3 protein. The table lists about 160,000 distinct CDR3 sequences, roughly 50% of them singletons, with more than 30% in the top ten. Material for sequencing was sorted CD4+, CD8+, or CD8+CD57+ T cells (not recorded which) from PBMCs. This clonotype was sampled from a human donor with aplastic anemia. The chain carries TRBV19 and TRBJ2-7; TRBD2 might be the D (5 bases). CDR3 in amino acids: CASSIFSGEEQYF. The CDR3 DNA follows: TGTGCCAGTAGTATATTCAGCGGTGAAGAGCAGTACTTC.